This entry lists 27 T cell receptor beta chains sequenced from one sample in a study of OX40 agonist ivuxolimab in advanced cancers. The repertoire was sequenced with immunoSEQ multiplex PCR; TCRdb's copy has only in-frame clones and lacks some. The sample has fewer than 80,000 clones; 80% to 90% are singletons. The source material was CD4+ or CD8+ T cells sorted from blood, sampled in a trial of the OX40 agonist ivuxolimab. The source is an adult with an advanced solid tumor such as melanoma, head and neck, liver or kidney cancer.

In nucleotides, the CDR3 is TGTGCCATCAGTGAGTCGAGGAGCGGGGCATACGAGCAGTACTTC. Its translation is CAISESRSGAYEQYF. The V gene is TRBV10-3, the J gene TRBJ2-7; 7 nucleotides align to TRBD2. The CDR3 has 15 residues. Germline V lookup: CDR1 ENHRY, CDR2 SYGVKD. V shed 0 bases, J shed 4 bases, and the junction held 6 bases outside the gene matches.

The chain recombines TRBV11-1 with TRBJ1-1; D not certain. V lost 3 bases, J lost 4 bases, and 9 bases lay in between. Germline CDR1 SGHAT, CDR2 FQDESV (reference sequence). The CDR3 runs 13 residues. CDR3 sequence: CASSFWAGTEAFF. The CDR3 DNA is TGTGCCAGCAGCTTCTGGGCAGGCACTGAAGCTTTCTTT.

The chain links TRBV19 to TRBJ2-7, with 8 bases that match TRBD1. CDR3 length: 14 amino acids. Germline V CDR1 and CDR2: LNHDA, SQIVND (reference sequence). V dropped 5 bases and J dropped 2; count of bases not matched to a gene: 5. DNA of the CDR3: TGTGCCAGTAGTCAAACAGGGGGGACCTACGAGCAGTACTTC. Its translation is CASSQTGGTYEQYF.

The CDR3 DNA follows: TGTGCCAGCCGCCTGCTACCGGGGTTAGCGGGAGAGAGCAATGAGCAGTTCTTC. Protein: CASRLLPGLAGESNEQFF. V and J are TRBV7-8 and TRBJ2-1; TRBD2 aligns across 9 bases. The CDR3 is 18 residues long. V dropped 8 bases and J dropped 6; count of bases not matched to a gene: 20. Germline CDR1 SGHVS, CDR2 FQNEAQ.

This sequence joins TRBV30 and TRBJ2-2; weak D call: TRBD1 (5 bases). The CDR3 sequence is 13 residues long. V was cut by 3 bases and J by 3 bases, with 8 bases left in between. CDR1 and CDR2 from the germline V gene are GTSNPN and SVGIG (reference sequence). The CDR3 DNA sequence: TGTGCCTGGAGGACAGTGTACACCGGGGAGCTGTTTTTT. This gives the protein CAWRTVYTGELFF.

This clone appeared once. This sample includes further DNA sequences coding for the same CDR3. CDR3 coding DNA: TGTGCCAGCAGTTTATCCAGGGGCCTCTACAATGAGCAGTTCTTC. Protein: CASSLSRGLYNEQFF. V is TRBV27 and J is TRBJ2-1; D perhaps matches TRBD1 (6 bases). The CDR3 runs to 15 residues. Germline lookup yields CDR1 MNHEY and CDR2 SMNVEV (reference sequence). The ends were cut back, 0 bases at V and 3 bases at J, with 9 bases in the middle.

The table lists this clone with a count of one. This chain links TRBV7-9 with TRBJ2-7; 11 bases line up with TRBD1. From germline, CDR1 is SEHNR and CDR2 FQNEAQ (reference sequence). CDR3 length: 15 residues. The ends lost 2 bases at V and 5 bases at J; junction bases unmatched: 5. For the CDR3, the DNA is TGTGCCAGCAGCTTATGGGACAGGGGGTTCAACGAGCAGTACTTC. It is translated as CASSLWDRGFNEQYF.

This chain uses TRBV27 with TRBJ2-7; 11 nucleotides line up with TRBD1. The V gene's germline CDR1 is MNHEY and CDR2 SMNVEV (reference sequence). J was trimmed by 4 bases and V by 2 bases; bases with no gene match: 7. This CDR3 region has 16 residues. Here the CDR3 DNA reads TGTGCCAGCAGTTTAAAAGGACAGGGGGCTTTTTACGAGCAGTACTTC. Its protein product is CASSLKGQGAFYEQYF.

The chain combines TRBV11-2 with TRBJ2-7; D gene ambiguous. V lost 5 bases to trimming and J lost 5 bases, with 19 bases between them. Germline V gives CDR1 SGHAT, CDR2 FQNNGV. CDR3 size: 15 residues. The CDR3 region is CASSPSARGPDEQYF. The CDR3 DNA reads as TGTGCCAGCAGCCCTTCGGCCCGCGGCCCGGACGAGCAGTACTTC.

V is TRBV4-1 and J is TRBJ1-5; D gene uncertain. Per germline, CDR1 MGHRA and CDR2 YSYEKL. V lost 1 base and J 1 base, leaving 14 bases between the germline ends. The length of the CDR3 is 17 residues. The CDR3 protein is CASSQVQVGVSNQPQHF. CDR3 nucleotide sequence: TGCGCCAGCAGCCAAGTTCAGGTCGGGGTAAGCAATCAGCCCCAGCATTTT.

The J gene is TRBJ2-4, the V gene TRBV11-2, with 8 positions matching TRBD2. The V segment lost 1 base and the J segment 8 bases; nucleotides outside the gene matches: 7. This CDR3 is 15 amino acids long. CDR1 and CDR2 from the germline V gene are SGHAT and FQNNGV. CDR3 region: CASSLASGGGYIQYF. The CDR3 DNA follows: TGTGCCAGCAGCTTAGCATCGGGAGGGGGATACATTCAGTACTTC.

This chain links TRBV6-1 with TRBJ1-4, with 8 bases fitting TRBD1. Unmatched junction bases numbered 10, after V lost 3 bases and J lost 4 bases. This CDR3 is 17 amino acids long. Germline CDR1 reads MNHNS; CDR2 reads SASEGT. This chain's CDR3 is CASSDKPGTGLNEKLFF. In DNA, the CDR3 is TGTGCCAGCAGTGATAAACCCGGGACAGGACTTAATGAAAAACTGTTTTTT.

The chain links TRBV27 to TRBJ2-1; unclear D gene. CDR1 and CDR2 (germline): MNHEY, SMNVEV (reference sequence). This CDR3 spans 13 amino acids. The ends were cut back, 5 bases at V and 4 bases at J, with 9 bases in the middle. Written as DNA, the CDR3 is TGTGCCAGCAGTAACACGTCGTACAATGAGCAGTTCTTC. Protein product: CASSNTSYNEQFF.

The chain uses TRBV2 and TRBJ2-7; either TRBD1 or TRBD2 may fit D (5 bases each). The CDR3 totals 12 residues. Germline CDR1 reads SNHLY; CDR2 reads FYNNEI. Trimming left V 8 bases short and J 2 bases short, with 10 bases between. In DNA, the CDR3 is TGTGCCAGCCTTGGGGGAGCCTACGAGCAGTACTTC. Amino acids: CASLGGAYEQYF.

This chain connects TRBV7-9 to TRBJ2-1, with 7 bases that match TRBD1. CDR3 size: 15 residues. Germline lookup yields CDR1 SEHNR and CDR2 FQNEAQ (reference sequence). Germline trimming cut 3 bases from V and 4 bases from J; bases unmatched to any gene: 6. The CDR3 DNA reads TGTGCCAGCAGCTTTCCTGGGACAGAGTACAATGAGCAGTTCTTC. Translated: CASSFPGTEYNEQFF.

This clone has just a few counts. The CDR3 sequence is CASSPSGTGFGRETQYF. In DNA, the CDR3 is TGTGCCAGCAGCCCCTCGGGGACAGGGTTTGGCAGGGAGACCCAGTACTTC. V usage is TRBV27 and J usage is TRBJ2-5, with 9 bases that match TRBD1. V shed 6 bases and J 5 bases; nucleotides not matched to a gene: 16. The CDR3 loop spans 17 amino acids. The germline V gene encodes CDR1 MNHEY and CDR2 SMNVEV (reference sequence).

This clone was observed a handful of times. This CDR3 reads CASSSYNQPQHF. Written as DNA, the CDR3 is TGTGCCAGTAGTTCCTACAATCAGCCCCAGCATTTT. The chain carries TRBV19 and TRBJ1-5; D gene ambiguous. Trimming stripped 5 bases from V and 3 bases from J, with 5 bases between. Germline lookup yields CDR1 LNHDA and CDR2 SQIVND (reference sequence). The CDR3 has 12 residues.

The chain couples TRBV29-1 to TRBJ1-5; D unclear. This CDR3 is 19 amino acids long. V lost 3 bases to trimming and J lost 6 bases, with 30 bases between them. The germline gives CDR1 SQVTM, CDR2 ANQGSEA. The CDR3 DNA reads TGCAGCGTTGACTCCGGGCCCCCCGCGACGCGGGAGGTCAGTCAGCCCCAGCATTTT. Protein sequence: CSVDSGPPATREVSQPQHF.

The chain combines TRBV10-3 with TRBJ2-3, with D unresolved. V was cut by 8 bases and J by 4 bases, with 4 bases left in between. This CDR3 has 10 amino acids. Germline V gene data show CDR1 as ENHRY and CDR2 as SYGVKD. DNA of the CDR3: TGTGCCATCCTGGCAGATACGCAGTATTTT. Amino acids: CAILADTQYF.

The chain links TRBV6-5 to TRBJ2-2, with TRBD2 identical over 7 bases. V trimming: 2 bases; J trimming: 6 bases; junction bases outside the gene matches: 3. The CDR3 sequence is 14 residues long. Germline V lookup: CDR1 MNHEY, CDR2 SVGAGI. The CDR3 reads CASSYLSGAGELFF. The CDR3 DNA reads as TGTGCCAGCAGTTACCTGAGCGGGGCCGGGGAGCTGTTTTTT.

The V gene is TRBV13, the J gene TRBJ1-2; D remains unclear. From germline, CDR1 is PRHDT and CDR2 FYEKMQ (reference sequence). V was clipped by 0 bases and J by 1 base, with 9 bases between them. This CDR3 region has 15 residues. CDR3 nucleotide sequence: TGTGCCAGCAGCTTAGGGGCACTATATAACTATGGCTACACCTTC. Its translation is CASSLGALYNYGYTF.

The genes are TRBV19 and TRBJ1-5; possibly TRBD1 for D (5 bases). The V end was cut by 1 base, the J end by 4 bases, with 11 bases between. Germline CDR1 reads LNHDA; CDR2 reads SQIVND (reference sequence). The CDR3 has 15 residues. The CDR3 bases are TGTGCCAGTAGTATAGGCGGGGGGGAAAATCAGCCCCAGCATTTT. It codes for CASSIGGGENQPQHF.

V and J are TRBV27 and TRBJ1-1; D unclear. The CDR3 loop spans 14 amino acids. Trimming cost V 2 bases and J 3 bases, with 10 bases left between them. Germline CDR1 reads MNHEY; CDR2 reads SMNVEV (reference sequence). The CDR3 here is CASSLEGEYTEAFF. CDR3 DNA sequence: TGTGCCAGCAGTTTAGAGGGCGAATACACTGAAGCTTTCTTT.

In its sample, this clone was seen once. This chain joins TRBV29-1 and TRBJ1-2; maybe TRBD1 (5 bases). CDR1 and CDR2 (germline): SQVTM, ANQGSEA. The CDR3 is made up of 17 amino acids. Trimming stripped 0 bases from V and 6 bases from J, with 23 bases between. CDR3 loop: CSVEELIEIRETDGYTF. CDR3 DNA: TGCAGCGTTGAAGAACTGATAGAAATCAGGGAAACGGATGGCTACACCTTC.

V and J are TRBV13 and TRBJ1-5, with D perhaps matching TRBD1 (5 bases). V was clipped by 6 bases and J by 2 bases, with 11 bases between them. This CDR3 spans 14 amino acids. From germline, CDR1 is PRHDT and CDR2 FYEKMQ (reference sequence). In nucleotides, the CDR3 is TGTGCCAGCAGAATCCGGGGGGGCAATCAGCCCCAGCATTTT. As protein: CASRIRGGNQPQHF. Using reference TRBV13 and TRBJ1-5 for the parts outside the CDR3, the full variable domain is AAGVIQSPRHLIKEKRETATLKCYPIPRHDTVYWYQQGPGQDPQFLISFYEKMQSDKGSIPDRFSAQQFSDYHSELNMSSLELGDSALYFCASRIRGGNQPQHFGDGTRLSIL.

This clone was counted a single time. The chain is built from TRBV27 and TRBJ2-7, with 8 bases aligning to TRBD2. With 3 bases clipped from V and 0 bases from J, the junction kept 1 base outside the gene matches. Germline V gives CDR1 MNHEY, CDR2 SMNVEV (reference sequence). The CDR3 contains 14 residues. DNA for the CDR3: TGTGCCAGCAGTTTTACTAGCGGCTCCTACGAGCAGTACTTC. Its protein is CASSFTSGSYEQYF.

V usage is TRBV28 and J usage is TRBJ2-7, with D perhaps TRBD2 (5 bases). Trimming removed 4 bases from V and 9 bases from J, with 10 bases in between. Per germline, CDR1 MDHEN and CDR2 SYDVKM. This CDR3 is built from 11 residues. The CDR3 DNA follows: TGTGCCAGCAGTTCGATGGCGGGGCAGTACTTC. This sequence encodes CASSSMAGQYF.